A few counts support the clone carrying this T cell receptor (beta chain). Its antigen is not identified. Using its own MiXCR run on the 5' RACE reads, TCRdb lists one record per CDR3 protein. The sample carries a few hundred thousand distinct CDR3 sequences, roughly 10% recorded once. The data belong to a study of identical twins. Study-wide results and limits: Conclusions came from cross-sectional statistical analysis, not from following the same donors. Low generation probability was overrepresented in out-of-frame alpha sequences shared by twins. The study found that models underestimated out-of-frame TCR alpha sharing in monozygotic twins.

This CDR3 is built from 17 residues. Trimming removed 5 bases from V and 3 bases from J, with 19 bases in between. In germline, CDR1 is SGHTA, CDR2 FQGTGA. These same records also appear under a second study, on yellow fever vaccine responses in identical twins. This second study notes: Twins' vaccine T cell response reportedly seemed partly convergent, partly personalized.

The TCR comes from a woman younger than 30 in good health. The V gene is TRBV7-3, the J gene TRBJ2-2; D is possibly TRBD1 (6 bases). The sequenced sample consisted of CD8+ T cells sorted from blood. The CDR3 region is CASSHGGGLGDTGELFF. The DNA of the CDR3 is TGTGCCAGCAGCCACGGTGGGGGCTTAGGGGACACCGGGGAGCTGTTTTTT.